These 26 T cell receptor beta chains were sequenced from one sample in a study of cytomegalovirus exposure and HLA in healthy donors. TCRdb keeps only in-frame clones here, not all; method: immunoSEQ multiplex PCR. The sample contains more than 20,000 clones, around 97% of which appear only once. The sample comprised PBMCs. The receptors stem from a man aged 25 to 40 in good health and CMV-seropositive.

The V call is TRBV21-1, the J call TRBJ1-2; TRBD1, the table's D call, was not compared with the DNA. TRBV21-1 is recorded as a pseudogene. There are 13 residues in the CDR3. CDR3 coding DNA: TGTGCCAGCAGGCCAGTGTGCTTTTGGGGCTACACCTTC. As protein: CASRPVCFWGYTF.

The chain joins TRBV28 to TRBJ1-2; 7 nucleotides agree with TRBD1. The CDR3 runs to 13 residues. CDR1 is MDHEN and CDR2 is SYDVKM in the germline V gene. The V and J ends lost 8 bases and 8 bases, in that order; junction bases with no gene match: 11. CDR3 loop: CASQPSTGEGYTF. Written as DNA, the CDR3 is TGTGCCAGCCAACCGAGTACAGGGGAAGGCTACACCTTC.

V is TRBV4-1 and J is TRBJ2-7, with 10 bases fitting TRBD2. CDR3 length: 15 amino acids. With 3 bases clipped from V and 5 bases from J, the junction kept 7 bases outside the gene matches. Germline V gene lookup returns CDR1 MGHRA and CDR2 YSYEKL. The CDR3 spells CASSQLAGAVDEQYF. CDR3 DNA: TGCGCCAGCAGCCAGCTAGCGGGAGCGGTTGACGAGCAGTACTTC.

The rearrangement joins TRBV7-3 to TRBJ2-2; the match to TRBD1 covers 8 bases. V dropped 8 bases and J dropped 0; count of bases not matched to a gene: 2. Germline loops: CDR1 SGHTA, CDR2 FQGTGA. This CDR3 has 14 amino acids. The CDR3 DNA sequence: TGTGCCAGCCGACAGGGGTCGAACACCGGGGAGCTGTTTTTT. It encodes CASRQGSNTGELFF.

This chain connects TRBV15 to TRBJ1-2, with TRBD1 identical over 8 bases. Trimming took 1 base from V and 8 from J; bases not matched to a gene: 12. The CDR3 totals 16 residues. Germline CDR1 and CDR2: LNHNV and YYDKDF (reference sequence). CDR3 region: CATSRAGNRGVEGYTF. The DNA of the CDR3 is TGTGCCACCAGCAGAGCCGGGAACAGGGGGGTAGAGGGCTACACCTTC.

The rearrangement joins TRBV7-2 to TRBJ2-7; weak D call: TRBD1 (5 bases). The CDR3 loop spans 14 amino acids. V lost 1 base to trimming and J lost 0 bases, with 7 bases between them. Germline CDR1 and CDR2: SGHTA and FQGNSA. The CDR3 nucleotides are TGTGCCAGCAGCTTAGACAGGAGCTCCTACGAGCAGTACTTC. It specifies CASSLDRSSYEQYF.

The J gene is TRBJ2-1, the V gene TRBV6-5; D is ambiguous. Germline CDR1 MNHEY, CDR2 SVGAGI. The CDR3 is 15 amino acids. V was trimmed by 10 bases and J by 0 bases, leaving 16 bases between them. The CDR3 here is CATRSTVSSYNEQFF. Here the CDR3 DNA reads TGTGCCACAAGGAGCACGGTCAGCTCCTACAATGAGCAGTTCTTC.

V and J are TRBV27 and TRBJ2-4, with D perhaps TRBD2 (5 bases). V dropped 6 bases and J dropped 7 bases, with 13 bases sitting between them. Per germline, CDR1 MNHEY and CDR2 SMNVEV (reference sequence). The CDR3 has 13 amino acids. The CDR3 spells CASSDFTRNIQYF. In DNA, the CDR3 is TGTGCCAGCAGCGACTTTACTAGGAACATTCAGTACTTC.

The V and J genes are TRBV2 and TRBJ2-2; possibly TRBD1 for D (6 bases). CDR3 length: 13 amino acids. In germline, CDR1 is SNHLY, CDR2 FYNNEI. The germline V and J ends were trimmed by 7 bases and 6 bases, with 12 bases remaining between them. CDR3 nucleotides: TGTGCCAGCATCATACAGGGAGCCGGGGAGCTGTTTTTT. Encoded protein: CASIIQGAGELFF. The complete variable domain, with remaining parts taken from reference TRBV2 and TRBJ2-2, reads EPEVTQTPSHQVTQMGQEVILRCVPISNHLYFYWYRQILGQKVEFLVSFYNNEISEKSEIFDDQFSVERPDGSNFTLKIRSTKLEDSAMYFCASIIQGAGELFFGEGSRLTVL.

The rearrangement uses TRBV6-6 and TRBJ2-7, with 7 bases lining up with TRBD2. V gave up 2 bases and J gave up 5 bases; unmatched junction bases: 6. The CDR3 loop spans 14 amino acids. Germline V CDR1 and CDR2: MNHNY, SVGAGI (reference sequence). The CDR3 nucleotides read TGTGCCAGCAGTTACGACGGGAGGATCGACGAGCAGTACTTC. Translation: CASSYDGRIDEQYF.

J is TRBJ2-1 and V is TRBV27; 9 nucleotides agree with TRBD2. Germline V gene lookup returns CDR1 MNHEY and CDR2 SMNVEV (reference sequence). J gave up 9 bases and V 8 bases, and 8 bases lay outside the gene matches. The CDR3 contains 13 residues. The CDR3 DNA is TGTGCCAGCTTCGGGACTAGCTATTTTGAGCAGTTCTTC. It is translated as CASFGTSYFEQFF.

The chain is built from TRBV9 and TRBJ2-1; TRBD2 agrees at 11 bases. With V trimmed by 4 bases and J by 4 bases, 7 bases remained unmatched. The CDR3 spans 16 residues. CDR1 and CDR2 from the germline V gene are SGDLS and YYNGEE. DNA of the CDR3: TGTGCCAGCAGCCTTATAGCGGGAGGGCCGTACAATGAGCAGTTCTTC. Encoded protein: CASSLIAGGPYNEQFF.

The chain combines TRBV5-1 with TRBJ1-1, with no clear D. CDR3 size: 14 residues. V was shortened by 4 bases and J by 4 bases, with 14 bases between the two germline ends. The germline V gene encodes CDR1 SGHRS and CDR2 YFSETQ. As DNA, the CDR3 is TGCGCCAGCAGCCCCTCCACAGTAGGCACTGAAGCTTTCTTT. Protein sequence: CASSPSTVGTEAFF.

The V and J genes are TRBV6-5 and TRBJ1-5; the D is unclear. Germline loops: CDR1 MNHEY, CDR2 SVGAGI. The germline V and J ends were trimmed by 0 bases and 4 bases, with 4 bases remaining between them. This CDR3 is 13 amino acids long. The CDR3 nucleotides are TGTGCCAGCAGTTACTCGCGTAATCAGCCCCAGCATTTT. It codes for CASSYSRNQPQHF.

The V call is TRBV20-1, the J call TRBJ2-1; the D is unclear. The length of the CDR3 is 11 residues. Germline loops: CDR1 DFQATT, CDR2 SNEGSKA (reference sequence). The ends were cut back, 8 bases at V and 9 bases at J, with 14 bases in the middle. The CDR3 here is CSSPAVGEQFF. For the CDR3, the DNA is TGCAGTTCTCCCGCGGTCGGTGAGCAGTTCTTC.

The chain recombines TRBV11-2 with TRBJ2-5; tentatively, D is TRBD1 (5 bases). Germline V lookup: CDR1 SGHAT, CDR2 FQNNGV. Trimming removed 2 bases from V and 2 bases from J, with 15 bases in between. This CDR3 is 16 amino acids long. Here the CDR3 reads CASSLLIRGPQETQYF. The CDR3 DNA reads TGTGCCAGCAGCTTATTAATTAGGGGCCCTCAAGAGACCCAGTACTTC.

The gene calls are TRBV7-9 and TRBJ2-3; 11 nucleotides match TRBD2. The V segment lost 5 bases and the J segment 5 bases; nucleotides outside the gene matches: 6. The length of the CDR3 is 15 residues. Germline lookup yields CDR1 SEHNR and CDR2 FQNEAQ (reference sequence). The CDR3 region has the DNA TGTGCCAGCAGCGCAACTAGCGGGAGTCAAGATACGCAGTATTTT. Its protein product is CASSATSGSQDTQYF.

This CDR3 is CASSQDTSGQAKNIQYF. CDR3 nucleotides: TGCGCCAGCAGCCAAGATACTAGCGGGCAAGCCAAAAACATTCAGTACTTC. This sequence joins TRBV4-3 and TRBJ2-4; 9 nucleotides agree with TRBD2. The J segment lost 0 bases and the V segment lost 0 bases, leaving 3 bases of the junction unmatched. Germline lookup yields CDR1 LGHNA and CDR2 YSLEER. The CDR3 loop spans 17 amino acids.

The J gene is TRBJ1-1, the V gene TRBV30; TRBD1 agrees at 9 bases. With V trimmed by 5 bases and J by 0 bases, 4 bases remained unmatched. The CDR3 runs to 14 residues. Germline-derived CDR1 and CDR2 are GTSNPN and SVGIG (reference sequence). The CDR3 DNA reads TGTGCCTGGGACAGGGGGGGAATGAACACTGAAGCTTTCTTT. Protein: CAWDRGGMNTEAFF.

The rearrangement links TRBV9 to TRBJ1-4; 11 bases agree with TRBD1. The CDR3 is 16 amino acids. With V trimmed by 3 bases and J by 8 bases, 9 bases remained unmatched. CDR1 is SGDLS, CDR2 YYNGEE, per germline. The CDR3 DNA reads TGTGCCAGCAGCGCCGGACAGGGGGCGGGTAGAGAAAAACTGTTTTTT. It codes for CASSAGQGAGREKLFF.

This sequence joins TRBV18 and TRBJ1-1; D is uncertain. From germline, CDR1 is KGHSH and CDR2 LQKENI. Trimming took off 5 bases at V and 5 bases at J, with 12 bases between the two ends. The CDR3 is made up of 13 amino acids. DNA of the CDR3: TGTGCCAGCTCAGCTTTGAGGGAGACTGAAGCTTTCTTT. Its translation: CASSALRETEAFF.

V is TRBV2 and J is TRBJ1-4; 9 positions match TRBD1. The length of the CDR3 is 14 residues. The germline gives CDR1 SNHLY, CDR2 FYNNEI. Losses at the gene ends were 3 bases for V and 7 bases for J; bases not matched to a gene: 3. The CDR3 loop is CASSDWTGAEKLFF. As DNA, the CDR3 is TGTGCCAGCAGTGATTGGACAGGGGCTGAAAAACTGTTTTTT.

The chain recombines TRBV27 with TRBJ2-6; tentative D call: TRBD2 (5 bases). The CDR3 covers 15 residues. The V gene lost 2 bases and the J gene lost 2 bases, with 7 bases spanning the gap. Germline-derived CDR1 and CDR2 are MNHEY and SMNVEV (reference sequence). The CDR3 loop is CASSLAGPGANVLTF. As DNA, the CDR3 is TGTGCCAGCAGTTTAGCGGGCCCTGGGGCCAACGTCCTGACTTTC.

The rearrangement links TRBV7-8 to TRBJ1-4, with D tentatively TRBD1 (5 bases). Germline V lookup: CDR1 SGHVS, CDR2 FQNEAQ. With 1 base removed from V and 8 bases from J, the gap between germline ends came to 14 bases. The CDR3 is 15 amino acids. CDR3: CASSLGGGIKEKLFF. The CDR3 DNA reads TGTGCCAGCAGCTTAGGGGGGGGGATCAAGGAAAAACTGTTTTTT.

This chain connects TRBV19 to TRBJ2-1; D might be TRBD2 (6 bases). Trimming left V 6 bases short and J 7 bases short, with 19 bases between. CDR1 and CDR2 from the germline V gene are LNHDA and SQIVND (reference sequence). CDR3 size: 15 residues. CDR3 region: CASSLRDLEGNEQFF. DNA of the CDR3: TGTGCCAGTAGCCTCCGGGACTTAGAAGGGAATGAGCAGTTCTTC.

This chain joins TRBV28 and TRBJ1-1; 7 nucleotides agree with TRBD1. J was trimmed by 7 bases and V by 6 bases; bases with no gene match: 8. The V gene's germline CDR1 is MDHEN and CDR2 SYDVKM. The CDR3 is 13 residues long. The CDR3 DNA follows: TGTGCCAGCAGGATAGGACAGGAATTTGAAGCTTTCTTT. Its protein product is CASRIGQEFEAFF.